This entry concerns a single TCR beta chain. Its antigen is as yet unknown. These data are taken from a study of cytomegalovirus exposure and HLA in healthy donors. Deletions cut 6 bases from V and 1 base from J, with 10 bases between. Germline CDR1 reads SQVTM; CDR2 reads ANQGSEA. This CDR3 region has 13 residues. The PCR ran on 60 Vbeta and 13 Jbeta primers. This table comes from immunoSEQ multiplex PCR, and its TCRdb copy is limited to in-frame clones, with some not included. Here the sample spans fewer than 250,000 clones, about 80% being singletons. Regarding the study as a whole: TCR beta sequences reportedly predicted most subjects' HLA-A and HLA-B alleles accurately. Highly shared variants forming one cluster were likely a sequencing artifact. Clonal expansion, a later analysis showed, was greater in HLA-associated TCR beta chains than in equally common others.

The genes are TRBV29-1 and TRBJ2-1, with D possibly matching TRBD1 (6 bases). The sequencing input was PBMCs. The origin of this receptor is a man aged 18-30 years in good health and CMV-seronegative. CDR3 DNA: TGCAGCGTCGTAGGACAGTCCTACAATGAGCAGTTCTTC. Its translation: CSVVGQSYNEQFF.